The 19 T cell receptor beta chains below all came from one sample that was sequenced in a study of OX40 agonist ivuxolimab in advanced cancers. The library was built by means of the immunoSEQ multiplex PCR assay. In TCRdb, the immuneACCESS table is reduced to in-frame sequences with V and J assigned. These tables do not hold every clone; where another copy was compared, an unresolved V gene accounts for under half, and the others remain unexplained. Counted in this sample were around 20,000 clones; around 77% of them appeared once. The top ten constitute approximately 15% of the sample. The sample here was CD4+ or CD8+ T cells sorted from blood, taken in a trial of the OX40 agonist ivuxolimab. Every receptor here comes from an adult with an advanced solid tumor such as melanoma, head and neck, liver or kidney cancer.

This clone has only a few counts. This CDR3 reads CASSLEGYSNQPQHF. CDR3 coding DNA: TGTGCCAGCAGCTTGGAGGGCTATAGCAATCAGCCCCAGCATTTT. This sequence joins TRBV7-2 and TRBJ1-5; no definite D call. The CDR3 extends over 15 amino acids. V shed 3 bases and J shed 0 bases, with 9 bases lying between them. Germline V CDR1 and CDR2: SGHTA, FQGNSA. The entire variable domain, with the rest obtained from reference TRBV7-2 and TRBJ1-5, is as follows: GAGVSQSPSNKVTEKGKDVELRCDPISGHTALYWYRQSLGQGLEFLIYFQGNSAPDKSGLPSDRFSAERTGGSVSTLTIQRTQQEDSAVYLCASSLEGYSNQPQHFGDGTRLSIL.

The chain uses TRBV19 and TRBJ2-3; D not certain. Trimming took 3 bases from V and 5 from J, leaving 9 bases between them. The CDR3 totals 13 residues. Germline-derived CDR1 and CDR2 are LNHDA and SQIVND (reference sequence). The DNA for the CDR3 is TGTGCCAGTAGTATTGTGCCAGGAGATACGCAGTATTTT. It codes for CASSIVPGDTQYF.

The chain couples TRBV11-2 to TRBJ2-7; 15 bases line up with TRBD2. V trimming: 5 bases; J trimming: 0 bases; junction bases outside the gene matches: 5. Germline CDR1 SGHAT, CDR2 FQNNGV. The CDR3 contains 17 residues. The chain's CDR3 is CASSGTSGGSSSYEQYF. Written as DNA, the CDR3 is TGTGCCAGCAGCGGGACTAGCGGGGGGTCGAGCTCCTACGAGCAGTACTTC.

The rearrangement links TRBV5-6 to TRBJ2-5, with 8 bases aligning to TRBD1. The tail of the sequence fits TRBJ2-7 better, so the J call may be wrong. The germline gives CDR1 SGHDT, CDR2 YYEEEE. This CDR3 region has 17 residues. CDR3 in amino acids: CASSGTVDRDGSYEQYF. CDR3 DNA sequence: TGTGCCAGCAGCGGTACCGTGGACAGGGATGGCTCCTACGAGCAGTACTTC.

This chain connects TRBV6-1 to TRBJ1-5; 12 bases line up with TRBD1. Germline V gene sequence: CDR1 MNHNS, CDR2 SASEGT. There are 14 residues in the CDR3. V shed 6 bases and J 7 bases; nucleotides not matched to a gene: 4. The CDR3 is CASRGTGGSQPQHF. CDR3 sequence (DNA): TGTGCCAGCAGGGGGACAGGGGGCTCACAGCCCCAGCATTTT.

The rearrangement uses TRBV5-4 and TRBJ2-5, with 9 bases fitting TRBD1. Germline CDR1 reads SGHNT; CDR2 reads YYREEE (reference sequence). V was clipped by 3 bases and J by 4 bases; unmatched bases: 10. This CDR3 comprises 16 residues. The CDR3 DNA sequence: TGTGCCAGCAGCTCCCGGGACAGGGTTGGAGGAGAGACCCAGTACTTC. This encodes CASSSRDRVGGETQYF.

This chain joins TRBV4-2 and TRBJ2-7; D is possibly TRBD2 (6 bases). V was trimmed by 1 base and J by 0 bases, leaving 10 bases between them. Germline CDR1 and CDR2: LGHNA and YNFKEQ. This CDR3 spans 15 amino acids. CDR3 DNA: TGTGCCAGCAGCCAAGTGGTCGGGGGCTCCTACGAGCAGTACTTC. Translation gives CASSQVVGGSYEQYF.

This chain uses TRBV5-6 with TRBJ1-3; D is uncertain. With 4 bases removed from V and 4 bases from J, the gap between germline ends came to 12 bases. The CDR3 consists of 14 residues. CDR1 and CDR2 (germline): SGHDT, YYEEEE. The DNA of the CDR3 is TGTGCCAGCAGCCTCAAATTCCCGGGAAACACCATATATTTT. This translates into CASSLKFPGNTIYF.

The chain has TRBV27 and TRBJ2-2; D remains unclear. V was trimmed by 2 bases and J by 1 base, leaving 2 bases between them. CDR1 is MNHEY, CDR2 SMNVEV, per germline (reference sequence). The CDR3 loop spans 13 amino acids. CDR3 protein: CASSLGNTGELFF. The CDR3 DNA is TGTGCCAGCAGTTTAGGGAACACCGGGGAGCTGTTTTTT.

J is TRBJ2-1 and V is TRBV6-1; 15 positions match TRBD2. The CDR3 contains 16 residues. CDR1 is MNHNS and CDR2 is SASEGT in the germline V gene. V lost 2 bases and J lost 8; bases outside the gene matches: 4. Written as DNA, the CDR3 is TGTGCCAGCAGTGAATGGACTAGCGGGGGGGCGGATGAGCAGTTCTTC. Protein product: CASSEWTSGGADEQFF.

The CDR3 bases are TGTGCCTGTTCCTTTGGCAGGGGGCGTTTCTCCCCCCAGCATTTT. Protein: CACSFGRGRFSPQHF. The rearrangement uses TRBV6-5 and TRBJ1-5; 8 bases are a match to TRBD1. Germline V gene sequence: CDR1 MNHEY, CDR2 SVGAGI. Trimming cost V 11 bases and J 10 bases; bases outside gene matches: 19. This CDR3 is 15 amino acids long.

The table lists this clone with a count of one. This chain connects TRBV7-8 to TRBJ2-2; no firm D call. The CDR3 is 12 residues long. V was shortened by 3 bases and J by 6 bases, with 5 bases between the two germline ends. CDR1 is SGHVS and CDR2 is FQNEAQ in the germline V gene. As DNA, the CDR3 is TGTGCCAGCAGCTTTCAATCCGGGGAGCTGTTTTTT. It is translated as CASSFQSGELFF.

This clone was seen a few times. The chain joins TRBV28 to TRBJ1-1; D unclear. The CDR3 is 12 amino acids. Between the trimmed V and J ends, which lost 6 bases and 0 bases, there was a span of 5 bases. Germline CDR1 and CDR2: MDHEN and SYDVKM. The CDR3 nucleotides are TGTGCCAGCAGCCGACTGAACACTGAAGCTTTCTTT. It yields the protein CASSRLNTEAFF.

The rearrangement links TRBV9 to TRBJ2-5; possible D gene TRBD2, 6 bases. Trimming removed 1 base from V and 4 bases from J, with 17 bases in between. Germline-derived CDR1 and CDR2 are SGDLS and YYNGEE. The length of the CDR3 is 16 residues. The CDR3 reads CASSVSPRMGGETQYF. CDR3 nucleotide sequence: TGTGCCAGCAGCGTATCCCCGCGTATGGGGGGAGAGACCCAGTACTTC.

The V and J genes are TRBV6-1 and TRBJ2-5, with a possible D match to TRBD2 (6 bases). Germline CDR1 is MNHNS and CDR2 is SASEGT. Trimming cost V 6 bases and J 9 bases, with 23 bases left between them. This CDR3 is built from 15 residues. In DNA form, the CDR3 reads TGTGCCAGCAGGGGGACTCCCGCGCGACCGAGGGCCCAGTACTTC. It is translated as CASRGTPARPRAQYF.

This clone was picked up a small number of times. The V call is TRBV7-8, the J call TRBJ2-7; tentatively, D is TRBD1 (6 bases). The CDR3 consists of 13 residues. Germline V CDR1 and CDR2: SGHVS, FQNEAQ. V shed 5 bases and J shed 3 bases, with 11 bases lying between them. The DNA of the CDR3 is TGTGCCAGCAGCGAGGCAGGGGACTACGAGCAGTACTTC. Translated, it gives CASSEAGDYEQYF.

This sequence joins TRBV4-3 and TRBJ1-4; 7 bases are a match to TRBD1. The CDR3 contains 18 residues. V lost 0 bases and J lost 5; bases outside the gene matches: 12. The germline CDR1 and CDR2 sequences are LGHNA and YSLEER. The chain's CDR3 is CASSQDQNHRGRNEKLFF. Written as DNA, the CDR3 is TGCGCCAGCAGCCAAGATCAGAACCACAGGGGACGCAATGAAAAACTGTTTTTT.

The gene calls are TRBV5-4 and TRBJ2-7; D is ambiguous. This CDR3 has 14 residues. CDR1 and CDR2 from the germline V gene are SGHNT and YYREEE (reference sequence). Trimming left V 5 bases short and J 4 bases short, with 16 bases between. The CDR3 nucleotides read TGTGCCAGCAGTCAATCAAGCCGGCCTTACGAGCAGTACTTC. Its protein is CASSQSSRPYEQYF.

This clone was observed a few times. The chain couples TRBV6-4 to TRBJ2-1; 7 bases are a match to TRBD2. The ends lost 3 bases at V and 0 bases at J; junction bases unmatched: 2. CDR3 length equals 15 residues. CDR1 and CDR2 (germline): MRHNA, SNTAGT. CDR3 in amino acids: CASSDRGDSYNEQFF. As DNA, the CDR3 is TGTGCCAGCAGTGATCGGGGGGACTCCTACAATGAGCAGTTCTTC.